This T cell receptor (beta chain) was sequenced for a study of monozygotic twins with inflammatory bowel disease. cDNA for each sample came from eight separate reactions. Each CDR3 protein gets one entry in TCRdb, which reprocessed the 5' RACE reads and gives no DNA. The sample holds fewer than 400,000 distinct CDR3 sequences. Germline assignment: CDR1 MNHEY and CDR2 SMNVEV (reference sequence). The CDR3 consists of 20 residues. General study results and limits: With inverse Simpson as the measure, TCRbeta diversity was lower in IBD patients than in healthy co-twins.

Concerning this clonotype: Its matching antigen is unknown.

Sample: blood. V gene TRBV27 combines with J gene TRBJ2-7; lacking DNA, the TRBD2 call made by TCRdb goes unchecked. This receptor was identified in a human donor with ulcerative colitis or Crohn's disease, or a healthy co-twin of an affected twin (not recorded which). CDR3 residues: CASSDDYRLGLAGGYYEQYF.